A single sample gave rise to the 30 T cell receptor beta chains below, sequenced in a study of CXCR3-negative and CXCR3-positive naive CD8 T cells. UMI-labeled 5' RACE TRB cDNA libraries were prepared from the cells. One entry per CDR3 protein, without DNA, is what TCRdb gives after re-calling the 5' RACE reads. The table for this sample gives some 85,000 distinct CDR3 sequences. Whole-study results and caveats: Against CXCR3-negative naive cells, CXCR3-positive naive cells showed more hydrophobic TRB CDR3s.

These receptors' targets are unknown. The sample comprised naive CXCR3+ CD8+ T cells from blood. Subset in this sample: CD45RO-CCR7+CD27+CD95- naive CD8+ T cells expressing CXCR3 (TNR3+). All receptors come from a human donor in good health. Some clones in this sample may be carry-over from other donors' samples.

This chain links TRBV28 with TRBJ2-3; with no DNA, the TCRdb D assignment of TRBD2 cannot be verified. This CDR3 is 15 amino acids long. Germline-derived CDR1 and CDR2 are MDHEN and SYDVKM. CDR3 loop: CASSLSGGAKDTQYF. The full variable domain, completed using reference TRBV28 and TRBJ2-3, is DVKVTQSSRYLVKRTGEKVFLECVQDMDHENMFWYRQDPGLGLRLIYFSYDVKMKEKGDIPEGYSVSREKKERFSLILESASTNQTSMYLCASSLSGGAKDTQYFGPGTRLTVL.

The chain has TRBV12-3 or TRBV12-4 and TRBJ2-7. The CDR3 is 13 amino acids. CDR3 loop: CASSLRVRDEQYF.

The chain recombines TRBV13 with TRBJ2-1; TCRdb indicates TRBD1, and absent DNA this call remains unverified. Looked up from germline, CDR1 is PRHDT and CDR2 is FYEKMQ (reference sequence). The CDR3 contains 15 residues. This chain's CDR3 is CASQDVAGGRGEQFF.

The chain joins TRBV29-1 to TRBJ1-1; there is no DNA to check the TCRdb D call of TRBD1. The CDR3 length is 16 residues. CDR1 is SQVTM and CDR2 is ANQGSEA in the germline V gene. The CDR3 protein is CSVEDGTSGRETEAFF.

This rearrangement joins TRBV4-2 to TRBJ2-1; the TCRdb D gene call, TRBD2, has no DNA to confirm it. Looked up from germline, CDR1 is LGHNA and CDR2 is YNFKEQ. This CDR3 spans 16 amino acids. The CDR3 spells CASSQEASGGYNEQFF.

The chain uses TRBV25-1 and TRBJ2-1. Looked up from germline, CDR1 is MGHDK and CDR2 is SYGVNS. The CDR3 loop spans 13 amino acids. The CDR3: CASSESSLNEQFF.

The chain recombines TRBV21-1 with TRBJ2-7. TRBV21-1 is deemed a pseudogene. This CDR3 is 13 amino acids long. This chain's CDR3 is CASQTEPLDEQYF.

The gene calls are TRBV15 and TRBJ2-7. CDR1 is LNHNV, CDR2 YYDKDF, per germline (reference sequence). This CDR3 region has 14 residues. The CDR3 loop reads CATSRDRGSYEQYF.

The chain couples TRBV13 to TRBJ2-7. Germline V gene data show CDR1 as PRHDT and CDR2 as FYEKMQ (reference sequence). The CDR3 loop spans 14 amino acids. CDR3 in amino acids: CASSSRGNFYEQYF.

V is TRBV7-9 and J is TRBJ2-7; the TCRdb call, TRBD1, lacks DNA for checking. Germline lookup yields CDR1 SEHNR and CDR2 FQNEAQ (reference sequence). CDR3 length: 15 residues. CDR3 in amino acids: CASSSGGGAPGEQYF.

V usage is TRBV29-1 and J usage is TRBJ2-7; the D call from TCRdb, TRBD2, cannot be confirmed without DNA. Germline values: CDR1 SQVTM, CDR2 ANQGSEA. CDR3 length: 13 amino acids. CDR3 amino acids: CSVEFGSDDEQYF.

The rearrangement uses TRBV5-6 and TRBJ2-5; TCRdb's D call of TRBD1 is untestable without DNA. The CDR3 spans 15 residues. Per germline, CDR1 SGHDT and CDR2 YYEEEE. The CDR3 protein is CASSLAAGAGETQYF.

The gene calls are TRBV28 and TRBJ2-2; TCRdb indicates TRBD2, and absent DNA this call remains unverified. Germline assignment: CDR1 MDHEN and CDR2 SYDVKM. The CDR3 consists of 16 residues. CDR3 in amino acids: CASSLVVVRNTGELFF.

The chain joins TRBV21-1 to TRBJ2-1; TCRdb outputs TRBD1, but without DNA this stays unchecked. TRBV21-1 is tagged as a pseudogene. The CDR3 extends over 20 amino acids. The CDR3 sequence is CASSNPGGATTHRPYNEQFF.

The genes are TRBV14 and TRBJ1-1; as DNA is missing, the TRBD1 call by TCRdb cannot be tested. The germline CDR1 and CDR2 sequences are SGHDN and FVKESK. CDR3 length: 14 residues. The CDR3 loop is CSSSHLGTGLEAFF.

The rearrangement joins TRBV28 to TRBJ2-5; TCRdb's assignment of TRBD1 cannot be checked, as there is no DNA. The CDR3 is 17 residues long. Germline assignment: CDR1 MDHEN and CDR2 SYDVKM. The CDR3 spells CASSSTQGLSRQETQYF.

This chain uses TRBV7-9 with TRBJ1-1; TCRdb outputs TRBD1, but without DNA this stays unchecked. Germline CDR1 reads SEHNR; CDR2 reads FQNEAQ (reference sequence). The CDR3 loop spans 13 amino acids. The CDR3 reads CASRQGQGAGAFF.

The chain carries TRBV15 and TRBJ1-6. The CDR3 spans 13 residues. The germline gives CDR1 LNHNV, CDR2 YYDKDF (reference sequence). CDR3 loop: CATSRGENSPLHF.

This rearrangement joins TRBV5-1 to TRBJ2-2; the D gene TCRdb calls, TRBD2, cannot be checked with no DNA. The CDR3 loop spans 15 amino acids. Germline CDR1 reads SGHRS; CDR2 reads YFSETQ. The CDR3 is CATGASPPDTGELFF.

The J gene is TRBJ2-6, the V gene TRBV29-1; the D call from TCRdb, TRBD1, cannot be confirmed without DNA. The CDR3 sequence is 15 residues long. CDR1 is SQVTM, CDR2 ANQGSEA, per germline. The CDR3 sequence: CSVLRAHSGANVLTF.

This CDR3 reads CASSAGSGQTYEQYF. The chain carries TRBV5-1 and TRBJ2-7; TCRdb reports TRBD1, a call that lacks DNA to check it against. In germline, CDR1 is SGHRS, CDR2 YFSETQ. The CDR3 sequence is 15 residues long.

J is TRBJ2-7 and V is TRBV6-2 or TRBV6-3; the D call of TRBD2 rests on TCRdb alone, since no DNA is present to check it. Germline assignment: CDR1 MNHEY and CDR2 SVGEGT. The CDR3 has 15 amino acids. The CDR3 region is CASSRTGPSSSEQYF.

This chain connects TRBV6-6 to TRBJ2-7; TCRdb indicates TRBD2, and absent DNA this call remains unverified. This CDR3 comprises 14 residues. Germline V lookup: CDR1 MNHNY, CDR2 SVGAGI (reference sequence). CDR3 amino acids: CASTPAVSAYEQYF.

This rearrangement joins TRBV21-1 to TRBJ2-7. TRBV21-1 is noted as a pseudogene. There are 13 residues in the CDR3. The CDR3 region is CASSNEDPYEQYF.

The chain uses TRBV11-2 and TRBJ2-1; TCRdb selects TRBD2, and the lack of DNA leaves this call unchecked. This CDR3 has 16 amino acids. The germline gives CDR1 SGHAT, CDR2 FQNNGV. This CDR3 reads CASSLTGESGFNEQFF.

The chain recombines TRBV28 with TRBJ2-7; as DNA is missing, the TRBD1 call by TCRdb cannot be tested. This CDR3 comprises 15 residues. Germline lookup yields CDR1 MDHEN and CDR2 SYDVKM. The CDR3 is CASSSGQGENYEQYF.

The gene calls are TRBV10-3 and TRBJ1-1; TCRdb's assignment of TRBD1 cannot be checked, as there is no DNA. The CDR3 is made up of 16 amino acids. Germline V lookup: CDR1 ENHRY, CDR2 SYGVKD. Here the CDR3 reads CAISESPNLGGTEAFF.

V usage is TRBV29-1 and J usage is TRBJ1-2; as DNA is missing, the TRBD1 call by TCRdb cannot be tested. This CDR3 has 13 residues. CDR1 and CDR2 from the germline V gene are SQVTM and ANQGSEA. CDR3 loop: CSVEGASAYGYTF.

The rearrangement uses TRBV7-8 and TRBJ2-1; TCRdb's D gene call, TRBD2, goes unchecked for lack of DNA. Germline CDR1 and CDR2: SGHVS and FQNEAQ. The CDR3 totals 18 residues. CDR3 protein: CASLGTSGSPEGHNEQFF.

The CDR3 spells CASSPSDRTLGEQYF. The chain links TRBV12-3 or TRBV12-4 to TRBJ2-7; TCRdb picks TRBD1, but there is no DNA to check that call. This CDR3 has 15 residues.